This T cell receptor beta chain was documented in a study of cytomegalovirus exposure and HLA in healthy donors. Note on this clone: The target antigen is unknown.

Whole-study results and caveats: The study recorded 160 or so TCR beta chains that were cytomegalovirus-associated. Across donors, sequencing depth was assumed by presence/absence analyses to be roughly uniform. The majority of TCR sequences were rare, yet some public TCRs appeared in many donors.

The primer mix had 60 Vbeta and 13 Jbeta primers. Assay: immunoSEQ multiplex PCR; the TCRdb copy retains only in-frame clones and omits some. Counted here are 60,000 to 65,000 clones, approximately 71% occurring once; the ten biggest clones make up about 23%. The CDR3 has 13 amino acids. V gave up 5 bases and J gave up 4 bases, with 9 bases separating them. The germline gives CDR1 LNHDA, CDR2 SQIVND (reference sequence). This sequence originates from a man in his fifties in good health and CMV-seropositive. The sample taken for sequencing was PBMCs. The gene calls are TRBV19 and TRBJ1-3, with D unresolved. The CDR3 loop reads CASSDLVGNTIYF. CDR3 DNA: TGTGCCAGTAGTGACTTGGTAGGAAACACCATATATTTT.